The 5 T cell receptor beta chains given below trace back to one sample, sequenced in a study of beta chain features in type 1 diabetes (dated by TCRdb to the late 2010s). Study-level results and caveats: In all four CD4+ subsets, TCRB CDR3 length was moderately but significantly shorter in type 1 diabetes patients.

For these TCRs, the target antigens are not known. The library was made by the immunoSEQ multiplex PCR assay. All of the isolated RNA was reverse transcribed with the High Capacity cDNA Reverse Transcription Kit, so expressed TCRB transcripts were sequenced. TCRdb stores this immuneACCESS table with in-frame sequences only. Part of the clones is absent; in the studies checked, under half of the shortfall reflects unresolved V genes, and no reason is known for the rest. Recorded for this sample are some 150,000 clones; about 13% of them occurred a single time. Under 1.5% of the sample lies in the top ten. Sequencing used central memory CD4+ T cells from blood. These receptors were collected from a man in his late teens or twenties with type 1 diabetes.

The CDR3 bases are TGTGCCTGGACGATCGGGACAACCGAAAAACTGTTTTTT. Translating it yields CAWTIGTTEKLFF. The chain couples TRBV30 to TRBJ1-4; possible D gene TRBD1, 6 bases. Germline CDR1 GTSNPN, CDR2 SVGIG (reference sequence). This CDR3 contains 13 residues. V lost 4 bases, J lost 8 bases, and 14 bases lay in between.

There are a few counts of this clone. The chain has TRBV29-1 and TRBJ1-1; D unresolved. V was trimmed by 4 bases and J by 3 bases, leaving 12 bases between them. The CDR3 has 13 amino acids. Germline values: CDR1 SQVTM, CDR2 ANQGSEA. CDR3 nucleotides: TGCAGCGTTGGAGTAAGTCCAGACACTGAAGCTTTCTTT. This sequence encodes CSVGVSPDTEAFF.

This chain joins TRBV5-1 and TRBJ2-3, with D unresolved. The CDR3 is made up of 15 amino acids. Per the germline V gene, CDR1 is SGHRS and CDR2 is YFSETQ. V was trimmed by 3 bases and J by 2 bases, leaving 13 bases between them. Written as DNA, the CDR3 is TGCGCCAGCAGCTCCGGGCACGGAAACACAGATACGCAGTATTTT. Translation gives CASSSGHGNTDTQYF.

This clone has more than one count but fewer than ten. V gene TRBV30 combines with J gene TRBJ1-1, with no clear D. Trimming left V 0 bases short and J 1 base short, with 6 bases between. In germline, CDR1 is GTSNPN, CDR2 SVGIG (reference sequence). The length of the CDR3 is 13 residues. The CDR3 region has the DNA TGTGCCTGGAGTGTCCTAAGGAACACTGAAGCTTTCTTT. It encodes CAWSVLRNTEAFF.

The rearrangement joins TRBV11-1 to TRBJ2-5; 9 nucleotides align to TRBD1. This CDR3 contains 16 residues. V shed 0 bases and J 3 bases; nucleotides not matched to a gene: 5. In germline, CDR1 is SGHAT, CDR2 FQDESV (reference sequence). The chain's CDR3 is CASSLAPGQGKETQYF. The CDR3 DNA sequence: TGTGCCAGCAGCTTAGCGCCGGGACAGGGAAAAGAGACCCAGTACTTC.